This section outlines one T cell receptor (beta chain) sequence together with its context. V shed 5 bases and J shed 6 bases, with 19 bases lying between them. Germline V gene sequence: CDR1 LGHDT, CDR2 YNNKEL (reference sequence). The CDR3 covers 15 residues. MiXCR, run by TCRdb on the 5' RACE reads, gives a single entry per CDR3 protein. Among some 100,000 distinct CDR3 sequences, 11% were seen once, and the ten largest hold 40%. The entry originates in a study of T-cell memory formation after mild COVID-19. Sequencing used PBMCs or a T cell subset sorted from them (not recorded which). The V gene is TRBV3-1, the J gene TRBJ1-2; D may be TRBD1 (5 bases). This TCR came from a man aged 18 to 29 who had mild COVID-19 (a few samples of this study predate the infection). Cell type and time point are not known. CDR3 DNA: TGTGCCAGCAGCGGTACAGGAAGGGGTTTAAATGGCTACACCTTC. This translates into CASSGTGRGLNGYTF. The variable domain in full, completed from reference TRBV3-1 and TRBJ1-2, reads DTAVSQTPKYLVTQMGNDKSIKCEQNLGHDTMYWYKQDSKKFLKIMFSYNNKELIINETVPNRFSPKSPDKAHLNLHINSLELGDSAVYFCASSGTGRGLNGYTFGSGTRLTVV.